These T cell receptor beta chains were read from a single sample in a study of post-analysis software for immune sequencing data. From the PCR reads, TCRdb called clonotypes with MiXCR, one entry per CDR3 protein. The sample has over 700,000 distinct CDR3 sequences; approximately 30% are singletons. The specimen sequenced was blood. These receptor sequences come from a girl under 18 with multiple sclerosis. Each CDR3 is given with its conserved first and last residue. The D gene is left open where the match is weak. The size entry is marked missing in some rows and otherwise reads once, few, many or a size class.

clone_size,v_call,j_call,d_call,cdr3_nt,cdr3_aa
-,TRBV7-8,TRBJ2-5,TRBD2,TGTGCCAGCAGCTTAGGGTTCGGGACTAGCGGGATAGAGCAGTACTTC,CASSLGFGTSGIEQYF
-,TRBV20-1,TRBJ2-3,TRBD1,TGCAGTGCTAGGGACTACAGGGGGCGGAGCACAGATACGCAGTATTTT,CSARDYRGRSTDTQYF
-,TRBV20-1,TRBJ1-2,TRBD1,TGCAGTGCCCCGACAGGGCCGGCGGGAGGCTACACCTTC,CSAPTGPAGGYTF
few,TRBV20-1,TRBJ2-6,-,TGCAGTGCCCACAGGAGTTGGGGGGCATCTGGGGCCAACGTCCTGACTTTC,CSAHRSWGASGANVLTF
few,TRBV7-2,TRBJ1-2,-,TGTGCCAGCAGCTTGGGGGGGAGGAATGGCTACACCTTC,CASSLGGRNGYTF
once,TRBV29-1,TRBJ2-3,-,TGCAGCGTTGTTTGGCATAGCGGAGTCACAGATACGCAGTATTTT,CSVVWHSGVTDTQYF
-,TRBV6-2/TRBV6-3,TRBJ1-5,-,TGTGCCAGCAGTGGACTAAGCAATCAGCCCCAGCATTTT,CASSGLSNQPQHF
few,TRBV29-1,TRBJ2-1,TRBD2,TGCAGCGTTCCACGGACTAGCGGAGTCTCCTACAATGAGCAGTTCTTC,CSVPRTSGVSYNEQFF
-,TRBV15,TRBJ2-7,-,TGTGCCACCAGCAGAGATCCCTTAACCGAGCAGTACTTC,CATSRDPLTEQYF
-,TRBV5-6,TRBJ2-7,-,TGTGCCAGCACCCTCCGGGGCCCCTACGAGCAGTACTTC,CASTLRGPYEQYF
few,TRBV2,TRBJ1-4,-,TGTGCCAGCAGGCGACAGACTAATGAAAAACTGTTTTTT,CASRRQTNEKLFF
-,TRBV12-3/TRBV12-4,TRBJ1-5,-,TGTGCCAGCAGTTTGGATCAGGGGAATCAGCCCCAGCATTTT,CASSLDQGNQPQHF
-,TRBV7-8,TRBJ2-5,TRBD2,TGTGCCGGCAGCTTTGGGCTAGCGGGAGCGGGCCAGTACTTC,CAGSFGLAGAGQYF
-,TRBV5-1,TRBJ1-5,-,TGCGCCAGCCGCGTCCTTCAGCCCCAGCATTTT,CASRVLQPQHF